The present T cell receptor (beta chain) was sequenced within a study of identifying expanded T cells in peripheral blood (dated by TCRdb to about 2019). For the wider study: Technical replicates were generated by sequencing separate aliquots of the same genomic DNA pool, and four replicates were compared pairwise. Points the paper makes about the study in general: Both the number of clones called differentially abundant and the false-positive rate were significantly reduced by the beta-binomial model across all healthy-donor time intervals. The authors expected biological variance in healthy repertoires might increase further over much longer intervals such as months to years. Between technical replicates the binomial model flagged roughly 1.2 differentially abundant clones, whereas over around two weeks the binomial model flagged about 16.4 and over about four weeks approximately 20. Across all healthy donors, variance in clone template counts between approximately 2-week samples was found to increase significantly with total template count.

Concerning this clone: Which antigen it targets is not known. No clone much larger than this one lies a single base away; base qualities are absent.

Via the germline V gene, CDR1 is SGHRS and CDR2 YFSETQ. V and J lose 5 bases and 0 bases, and a span of 11 bases separates them. From its cysteine to its phenylalanine, the CDR3 spans 15 amino acids. The retained sequence is limited to the CDR3, 45 bases, with the frame set at the first base. The immunoSEQ Assay, which relies on bias-controlled multiplex PCR amplification of genomic DNA, was used to profile TCRbeta CDR3 regions. Concerning the study's data processing: To quantify the absolute abundance of each unique TCRbeta CDR3 region, the sequences were collapsed and filtered. Differential abundance was tested with two models: a binomial (Fisher-equivalent) model and a beta-binomial model that adds time-dependent variance fitted from healthy donors. Clones with fewer than 5 combined templates were removed, and differential abundance was called for clones with a Benjamini-Hochberg FDR below 0.01. In the beta-binomial model, variance was expressed as a function of the total template count across the two samples, in the form v = (b*log(k)+a)^2. TCRdb limited this immuneACCESS table to in-frame rearrangements with V and J called. A share of clones is missing; checked studies link under half to unresolved V genes, and the rest is unexplained. That table is the source of V, J and clone size, and D and trimming were worked out from the DNA. Here the sample has 100,000 to 150,000 clones; 75% to 90% occur a single time. Clones ranked in the top ten supply about 8% of the sample.

During the collection period, no immune events, such as infections, were documented for the healthy donors. Time-dependent variance in a beta-binomial model of T-cell clone differential abundance was calibrated using healthy-donor blood repertoires as a training cohort. The training cohort was composed of some ten healthy donors, 3 female and 7 male. An age range of roughly 25 to 65 years, with an average of roughly 45 years, was recorded for the donors. Obtained from a commercial supplier, whole blood was collected from each healthy donor at three time points set around two weeks apart. For immunosequencing, genomic DNA was extracted from whole blood that had not been sorted.

The V and J segments used are TRBV5-1 and TRBJ2-2; confidence is insufficient to name the D gene. Sequencing used blood. The TCR was taken from a person aged 18 to 75 in good health. The DNA reads TGCGCCAGCAGGATCGGGCGGTCGAACACCGGGGAGCTGTTTTTT. Translated, it gives CASRIGRSNTGELFF.